This passage covers 19 T cell receptor beta chains from one sample sequenced in a study of beta chain features in type 1 diabetes. Sequencing targeted expressed TCRB transcripts, as all isolated RNA had been reverse transcribed. Here immunoSEQ multiplex PCR was the method, and the copy in TCRdb shows in-frame clones only, minus some. The top ten hold about 0.045% of the sample, which has roughly 450,000 clones, roughly an eighth seen once. The material sequenced was naive CD4+ T cells from blood. The receptor source for this set is a woman aged 18-29 years in good health.

This rearrangement joins TRBV23-1 to TRBJ1-6; no clear D gene. TRBV23-1 is designated an ORF whose function remains uncertain. The CDR3 is 14 amino acids. Trimming stripped 5 bases from V and 9 bases from J, with 14 bases between. The CDR3 loop is CASSCLLESSPLHF. Here the CDR3 DNA reads TGCGCCAGCAGTTGCCTCTTGGAGTCTTCACCCCTCCACTTT.

This clone was found a few times. This chain links TRBV2 with TRBJ1-2; 7 bases agree with TRBD1. The CDR3 runs 11 residues. The ends lost 6 bases at V and 13 bases at J; junction bases unmatched: 8. Germline V lookup: CDR1 SNHLY, CDR2 FYNNEI. This CDR3 is CASSIGDSCTF. The CDR3 nucleotides read TGTGCCAGCAGCATTGGGGACAGTTGCACCTTC. The full variable domain, with the rest looked up from reference TRBV2 and TRBJ1-2, is EPEVTQTPSHQVTQMGQEVILRCVPISNHLYFYWYRQILGQKVEFLVSFYNNEISEKSEIFDDQFSVERPDGSNFTLKIRSTKLEDSAMYFCASSIGDSCTFGSGTRLTVV.

This clone turned up a few times. V and J are TRBV7-3 and TRBJ2-3, with TRBD1 as a possible D gene (5 bases). V lost 4 bases and J 4 bases, leaving 9 bases between the germline ends. CDR1 is SGHTA, CDR2 FQGTGA, per germline. The CDR3 has 13 residues. The CDR3 spells CASSSYRSDTQYF. CDR3 bases: TGTGCCAGCAGCTCGTACAGGTCAGATACGCAGTATTTT.

A few counts support this clone. The same CDR3 is also encoded by other DNA sequences in this sample. The CDR3 here is CASSLNRVTDTQYF. The CDR3 bases are TGTGCCAGCAGTTTAAACAGGGTGACAGATACGCAGTATTTT. The chain combines TRBV27 with TRBJ2-3; tentatively, D is TRBD1 (6 bases). With 2 bases removed from V and 3 bases from J, the gap between germline ends came to 9 bases. Germline-derived CDR1 and CDR2 are MNHEY and SMNVEV (reference sequence). CDR3 length: 14 amino acids.

This clone was seen more than once but under ten times. V and J are TRBV4-2 and TRBJ1-2, with D perhaps TRBD1 (5 bases). In germline, CDR1 is LGHNA, CDR2 YNFKEQ. This CDR3 spans 14 amino acids. The V and J ends lost 1 base and 3 bases respectively, with 9 bases between them. Written as DNA, the CDR3 is TGTGCCAGCAGCCAAGCGGACACCTACTATGGCTACACCTTC. This sequence encodes CASSQADTYYGYTF.

This clone was picked up a small number of times. The CDR3 sequence is CAWTLRGFSYNEQFF. The CDR3 nucleotides read TGTGCCTGGACCCTACGTGGGTTTTCCTACAATGAGCAGTTCTTC. V gene TRBV30 combines with J gene TRBJ2-1; D is unclear. CDR1 is GTSNPN, CDR2 SVGIG, per germline (reference sequence). V lost 4 bases and J 1 base, leaving 14 bases between the germline ends. The CDR3 is 15 residues long. Filled out from reference TRBV30 and TRBJ2-1, the complete variable domain reads SQTIHQWPATLVQPVGSPLSLECTVEGTSNPNLYWYRQAAGRGLQLLFYSVGIGQISSEVPQNLSASRPQDRQFILSSKKLLLSDSGFYLCAWTLRGFSYNEQFFGPGTRLTVL.

There are a few counts of this clone. J is TRBJ2-5 and V is TRBV5-1, with D perhaps matching TRBD1 (6 bases). Trimming cost V 0 bases and J 1 base, with 16 bases left between them. The CDR3 loop spans 17 amino acids. The germline V gene encodes CDR1 SGHRS and CDR2 YFSETQ. The CDR3 DNA is TGCGCCAGCAGCTTGGCCTCGGGACACAAGCTCCAAGAGACCCAGTACTTC. It codes for CASSLASGHKLQETQYF.

The sample holds a few counts of this clone. The rearrangement joins TRBV30 to TRBJ2-1, with D unclear. Germline V gives CDR1 GTSNPN, CDR2 SVGIG (reference sequence). Trimming removed 2 bases at V and 0 bases at J, with 11 bases between. CDR3 length: 15 amino acids. CDR3 protein: CAWSRQTGSYNEQFF. CDR3 sequence (DNA): TGTGCCTGGAGTCGACAAACGGGCTCCTACAATGAGCAGTTCTTC.

This clone was observed a few times. V and J are TRBV5-1 and TRBJ1-5; TRBD1 aligns across 7 bases. The J segment lost 0 bases and the V segment lost 2 bases, leaving 2 bases of the junction unmatched. Germline V gene data show CDR1 as SGHRS and CDR2 as YFSETQ. The CDR3 consists of 15 residues. CDR3 nucleotide sequence: TGCGCCAGCAGCTTAGGACAGGATAGCAATCAGCCCCAGCATTTT. It is translated as CASSLGQDSNQPQHF.

This chain connects TRBV28 to TRBJ1-6; 12 bases line up with TRBD1. Per germline, CDR1 MDHEN and CDR2 SYDVKM. This CDR3 is built from 15 residues. V lost 6 bases and J lost 10; bases outside the gene matches: 7. In DNA form, the CDR3 reads TGTGCCAGCAGCCCCGGGACAGGGGGCAGGTCACCCCTCCACTTT. Protein sequence: CASSPGTGGRSPLHF.

The chain joins TRBV4-3 to TRBJ1-5, with 7 bases aligning to TRBD1. CDR1 is LGHNA, CDR2 YSLEER, per germline. Germline trimming cut 4 bases from V and 0 bases from J; bases unmatched to any gene: 15. The CDR3 is made up of 19 amino acids. The CDR3 nucleotides are TGCGCCAGCAGCCCACCCTCCCGGGACAGATCCTATAGCAATCAGCCCCAGCATTTT. Amino acids: CASSPPSRDRSYSNQPQHF.

In its sample, this clone was seen once. The chain has TRBV30 and TRBJ1-2; D is unresolved. V dropped 4 bases and J dropped 3 bases, with 9 bases sitting between them. Germline-derived CDR1 and CDR2 are GTSNPN and SVGIG (reference sequence). CDR3 length: 12 amino acids. The CDR3 spells CAWNPEYYGYTF. Here the CDR3 DNA reads TGTGCCTGGAATCCGGAGTACTATGGCTACACCTTC.

This clone turned up a few times. This chain uses TRBV7-2 with TRBJ1-6; the D is unclear. The CDR3 consists of 14 residues. Trimming cost V 7 bases and J 7 bases, with 14 bases left between them. Germline CDR1 SGHTA, CDR2 FQGNSA. DNA for the CDR3: TGTGCCAGCAACCCTACGGGGTCCAATTCACCCCTCCACTTT. Protein sequence: CASNPTGSNSPLHF. Full variable domain (remainder filled in from reference TRBV7-2 and TRBJ1-6): GAGVSQSPSNKVTEKGKDVELRCDPISGHTALYWYRQSLGQGLEFLIYFQGNSAPDKSGLPSDRFSAERTGGSVSTLTIQRTQQEDSAVYLCASNPTGSNSPLHFGNGTRLTVT.

The chain has TRBV7-3 and TRBJ2-3, with 12 bases lining up with TRBD2. The germline CDR1 and CDR2 sequences are SGHTA and FQGTGA. This CDR3 has 18 amino acids. Germline trimming cut 5 bases from V and 3 bases from J; bases unmatched to any gene: 12. The CDR3 here is CASSQGASGRAGTDTQYF. In nucleotides, the CDR3 is TGTGCCAGCAGCCAGGGGGCTAGCGGGAGGGCCGGTACAGATACGCAGTATTTT.

This clone was recorded a few times. The rearrangement uses TRBV9 and TRBJ2-3; 9 bases map to TRBD2. CDR1 is SGDLS, CDR2 YYNGEE, per germline. The CDR3 consists of 15 residues. Trimming took 0 bases from V and 5 from J; bases not matched to a gene: 4. CDR3 in amino acids: CASSVGSGGLDTQYF. The CDR3 region has the DNA TGTGCCAGCAGCGTAGGTAGCGGGGGCTTAGATACGCAGTATTTT.

This clone occurred a few times. This sample includes further DNA sequences coding for the same CDR3. The chain joins TRBV5-1 to TRBJ2-7; D perhaps matches TRBD2 (5 bases). With 1 base removed from V and 3 bases from J, the gap between germline ends came to 5 bases. Germline V gives CDR1 SGHRS, CDR2 YFSETQ. The CDR3 totals 12 residues. The CDR3 is CASSLTSYEQYF. Written as DNA, the CDR3 is TGCGCCAGCAGCTTGACTAGCTACGAGCAGTACTTC.

This clone has a handful of counts. V gene TRBV7-2 combines with J gene TRBJ1-4; 8 nucleotides match TRBD1. CDR3 length: 13 amino acids. V lost 8 bases to trimming and J lost 7 bases; unmatched junction nucleotides: 6. Germline values: CDR1 SGHTA, CDR2 FQGNSA. CDR3 in DNA: TGTGCCAGCCGCAGGGGGCAAGGTGAAAAACTGTTTTTT. It codes for CASRRGQGEKLFF.

This clone occurred a few times. This chain uses TRBV4-3 with TRBJ2-2; D unclear. Germline V CDR1 and CDR2: LGHNA, YSLEER. The CDR3 has 15 residues. V dropped 0 bases and J dropped 6 bases, with 11 bases sitting between them. CDR3 loop: CASSQDLLVAGELFF. CDR3 coding DNA: TGCGCCAGCAGCCAAGATCTTTTAGTGGCCGGGGAGCTGTTTTTT.

This clone occurred a few times. V and J are TRBV12-5 and TRBJ2-1; unclear D gene. The CDR3 sequence is 15 residues long. Between the trimmed V and J ends, which lost 4 bases and 6 bases, there was a span of 16 bases. Germline assignment: CDR1 LGHNT and CDR2 FRNRAP. The CDR3 loop reads CASGSSPGLGNEQFF. CDR3 sequence (DNA): TGTGCTAGTGGTTCCAGCCCCGGCCTCGGCAATGAGCAGTTCTTC.